The rows below give T cell receptor beta chains drawn from one sample of a study of monozygotic twins with inflammatory bowel disease. TCRdb reprocessed the 5' RACE reads and reports one entry per CDR3 protein, with no DNA. The table for this sample gives some 150,000 distinct CDR3 sequences. Input material: blood. The receptors shown here come from a human donor with ulcerative colitis or Crohn's disease, or a healthy co-twin of an affected twin (not recorded which). The CDR3 runs from the conserved cysteine through the conserved F or W.

CSARVTGQTYEQYF	TRBJ2-7	TRBV20-1
CASSSQEAGELFF	TRBJ2-2	TRBV5-4
CASSTQVNTQYF	TRBJ2-3	TRBV12-3/TRBV12-4
CASSIGRTEAFF	TRBJ1-1	TRBV19
CASMRESDFSNQPQHF	TRBJ1-5	TRBV12-3/TRBV12-4
CASSLEGFQETQYF	TRBJ2-5	TRBV4-2
CASSLDANSGANVLTF	TRBJ2-6	TRBV6-5
CAISDLTEAFF	TRBJ1-1	TRBV10-3
CAWSKGQLSNQPQHF	TRBJ1-5	TRBV30
CASSLGTGRINYGYTF	TRBJ1-2	TRBV5-1
CSATRGADTEAFF	TRBJ1-1	TRBV20-1
CASSPTGPYEQYF	TRBJ2-7	TRBV14
CASSTTVATAYEQYF	TRBJ2-7	TRBV10-2
CAISGDHQETQYF	TRBJ2-5	TRBV10-3
CASSNSVANTGELFF	TRBJ2-2	TRBV5-1
CAWSVQQAGIQYF	TRBJ2-4	TRBV30
CASSDPLSYNEQFF	TRBJ2-1	TRBV25-1
CASSSMTGASNEKLFF	TRBJ1-4	TRBV5-6
CASSLVPAPNPYNEQFF	TRBJ2-1	TRBV12-3/TRBV12-4
CASSQSWGAASQPQHF	TRBJ1-5	TRBV12-3/TRBV12-4
CSAVDRGSGANVLTF	TRBJ2-6	TRBV20-1
CASTRKVNTEAFF	TRBJ1-1	TRBV5-6
CAISELGQGTNEKLFF	TRBJ1-4	TRBV10-3